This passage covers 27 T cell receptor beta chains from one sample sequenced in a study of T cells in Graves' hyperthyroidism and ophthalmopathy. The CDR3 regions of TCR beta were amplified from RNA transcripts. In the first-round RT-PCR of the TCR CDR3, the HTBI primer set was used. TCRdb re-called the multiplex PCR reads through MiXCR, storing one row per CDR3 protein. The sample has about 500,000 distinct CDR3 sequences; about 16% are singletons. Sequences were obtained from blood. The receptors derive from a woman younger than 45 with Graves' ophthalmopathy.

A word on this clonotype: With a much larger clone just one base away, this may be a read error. The DNA for the CDR3 is TGTGCCAGCAGCTTAGTTCAGGGACTAGCGATTAGCTTGAATGAGCAGTTCTTC. This translates into CASSLVQGLAISLNEQFF. This chain joins TRBV7-2 and TRBJ2-1; 10 bases fit TRBD2. The CDR3 contains 18 residues. CDR1 and CDR2 (germline): SGHTA, FQGNSA. J lost 7 bases, V lost 1 base, and 13 bases had no gene match. The full variable domain, with the rest looked up from reference TRBV7-2 and TRBJ2-1, is GAGVSQSPSNKVTEKGKDVELRCDPISGHTALYWYRQSLGQGLEFLIYFQGNSAPDKSGLPSDRFSAERTGGSVSTLTIQRTQQEDSAVYLCASSLVQGLAISLNEQFFGPGTRLTVL.

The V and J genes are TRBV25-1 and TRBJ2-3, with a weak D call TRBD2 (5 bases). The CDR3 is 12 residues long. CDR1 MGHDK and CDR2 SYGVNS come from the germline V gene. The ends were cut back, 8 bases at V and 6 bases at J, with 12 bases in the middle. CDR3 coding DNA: TGTGCCAGCGCAAATCAGCGGGATACGCAGTATTTT. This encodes CASANQRDTQYF.

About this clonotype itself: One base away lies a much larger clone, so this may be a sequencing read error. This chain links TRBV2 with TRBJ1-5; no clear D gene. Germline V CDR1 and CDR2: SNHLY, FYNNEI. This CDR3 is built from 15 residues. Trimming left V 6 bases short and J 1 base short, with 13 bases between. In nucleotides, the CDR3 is TGTGCCAGCAGCCAAGATATCAGCAGCAATCAGCCCCAGCATTTT. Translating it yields CASSQDISSNQPQHF. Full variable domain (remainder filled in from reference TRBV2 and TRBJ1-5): EPEVTQTPSHQVTQMGQEVILRCVPISNHLYFYWYRQILGQKVEFLVSFYNNEISEKSEIFDDQFSVERPDGSNFTLKIRSTKLEDSAMYFCASSQDISSNQPQHFGDGTRLSIL.

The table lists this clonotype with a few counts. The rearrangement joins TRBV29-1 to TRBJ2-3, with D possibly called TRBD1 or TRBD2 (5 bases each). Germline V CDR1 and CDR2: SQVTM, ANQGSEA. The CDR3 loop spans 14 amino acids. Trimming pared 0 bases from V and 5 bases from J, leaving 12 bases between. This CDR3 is CSVEDPQGRDTQYF. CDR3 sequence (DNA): TGCAGCGTTGAAGATCCCCAGGGACGAGATACGCAGTATTTT.

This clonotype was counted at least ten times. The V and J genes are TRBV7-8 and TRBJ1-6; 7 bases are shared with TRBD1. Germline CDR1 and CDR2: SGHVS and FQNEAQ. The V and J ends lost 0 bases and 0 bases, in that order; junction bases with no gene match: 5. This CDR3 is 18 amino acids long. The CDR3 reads CASSLARQGSSYNSPLHF. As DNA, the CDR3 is TGTGCCAGCAGCTTAGCGAGACAGGGCAGCTCCTATAATTCACCCCTCCACTTT.

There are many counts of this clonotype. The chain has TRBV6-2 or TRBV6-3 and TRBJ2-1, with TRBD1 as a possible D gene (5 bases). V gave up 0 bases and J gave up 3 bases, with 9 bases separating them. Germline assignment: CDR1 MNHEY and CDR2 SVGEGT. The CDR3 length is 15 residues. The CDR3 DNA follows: TGTGCCAGCAGTTACTCTGGGGCAGTCTACAATGAGCAGTTCTTC. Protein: CASSYSGAVYNEQFF.

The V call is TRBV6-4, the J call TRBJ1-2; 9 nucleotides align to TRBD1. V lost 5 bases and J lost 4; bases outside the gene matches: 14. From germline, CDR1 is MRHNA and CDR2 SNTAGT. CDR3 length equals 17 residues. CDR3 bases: TGTGCCAGCAGTAGGGGGAGCGGGACAGGGTCCCTCTATGGCTACACCTTC. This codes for CASSRGSGTGSLYGYTF.

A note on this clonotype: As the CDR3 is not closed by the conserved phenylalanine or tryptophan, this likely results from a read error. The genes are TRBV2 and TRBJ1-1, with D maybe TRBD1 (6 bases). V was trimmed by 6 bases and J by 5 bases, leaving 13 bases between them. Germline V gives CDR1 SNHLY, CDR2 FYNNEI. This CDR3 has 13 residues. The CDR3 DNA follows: TGTGCCAGCAGGTTTACAGGGAAGACTGAAGCTTTCCTT. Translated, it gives CASRFTGKTEAFL.

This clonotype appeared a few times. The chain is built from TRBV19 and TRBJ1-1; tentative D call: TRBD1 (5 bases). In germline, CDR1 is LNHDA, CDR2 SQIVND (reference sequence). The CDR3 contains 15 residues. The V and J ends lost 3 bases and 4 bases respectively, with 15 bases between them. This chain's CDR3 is CASSIWKGVITEAFF. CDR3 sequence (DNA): TGTGCCAGTAGTATTTGGAAAGGGGTGATCACTGAAGCTTTCTTT.

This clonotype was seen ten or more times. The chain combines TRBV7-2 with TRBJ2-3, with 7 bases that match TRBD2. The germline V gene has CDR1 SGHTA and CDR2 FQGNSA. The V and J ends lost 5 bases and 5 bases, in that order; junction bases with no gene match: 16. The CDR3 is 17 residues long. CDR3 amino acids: CASSLMASGLGGDTQYF. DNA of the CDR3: TGTGCCAGCAGCCTAATGGCTAGCGGCTTGGGGGGAGATACGCAGTATTTT.

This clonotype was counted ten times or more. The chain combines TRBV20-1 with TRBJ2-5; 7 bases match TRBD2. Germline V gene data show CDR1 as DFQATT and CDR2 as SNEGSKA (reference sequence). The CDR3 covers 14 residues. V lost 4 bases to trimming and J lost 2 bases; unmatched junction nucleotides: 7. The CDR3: CSATSGLHQETQYF. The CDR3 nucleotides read TGCAGTGCTACTAGCGGCTTGCATCAAGAGACCCAGTACTTC.

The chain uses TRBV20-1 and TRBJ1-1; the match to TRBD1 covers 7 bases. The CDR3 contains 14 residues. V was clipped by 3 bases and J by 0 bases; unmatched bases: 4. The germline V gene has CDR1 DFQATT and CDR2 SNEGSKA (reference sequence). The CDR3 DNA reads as TGCAGTGCTAGCGAGGGACAGCTGAACACTGAAGCTTTCTTT. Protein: CSASEGQLNTEAFF.

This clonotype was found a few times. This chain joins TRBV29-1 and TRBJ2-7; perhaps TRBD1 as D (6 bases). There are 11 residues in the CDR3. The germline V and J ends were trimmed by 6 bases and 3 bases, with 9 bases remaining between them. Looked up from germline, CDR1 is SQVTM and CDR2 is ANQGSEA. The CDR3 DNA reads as TGCAGCGTCTGGGACATCTACGAGCAGTACTTC. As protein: CSVWDIYEQYF.

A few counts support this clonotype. CDR3 sequence reads: CASSTTQERMFTVDTQYF. For the CDR3, the DNA is TGTGCCAGCAGCACTACCCAAGAGCGGATGTTCACTGTGGATACGCAGTATTTT. The chain combines TRBV5-4 with TRBJ2-3; D may be TRBD2 (5 bases). V was cut by 4 bases and J by 6 bases, with 27 bases left in between. Germline CDR1 is SGHNT and CDR2 is YYREEE (reference sequence). CDR3 size: 18 residues.

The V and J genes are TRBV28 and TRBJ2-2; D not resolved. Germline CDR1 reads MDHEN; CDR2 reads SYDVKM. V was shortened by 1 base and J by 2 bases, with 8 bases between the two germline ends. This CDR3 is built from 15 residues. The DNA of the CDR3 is TGTGCCAGCAGTTTATCTGGGTTAAACACCGGGGAGCTGTTTTTT. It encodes CASSLSGLNTGELFF.

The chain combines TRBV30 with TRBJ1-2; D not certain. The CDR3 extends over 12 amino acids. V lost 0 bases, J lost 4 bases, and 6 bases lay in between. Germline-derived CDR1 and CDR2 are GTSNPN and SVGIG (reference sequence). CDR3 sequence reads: CAWSVGTYGYTF. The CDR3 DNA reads TGTGCCTGGAGTGTAGGCACCTATGGCTACACCTTC.

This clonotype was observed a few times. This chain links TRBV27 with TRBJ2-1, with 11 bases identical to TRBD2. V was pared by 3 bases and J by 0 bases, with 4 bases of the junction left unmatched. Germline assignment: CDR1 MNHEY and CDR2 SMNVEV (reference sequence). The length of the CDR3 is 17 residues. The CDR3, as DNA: TGTGCCAGCAGTTTCAGACTAGCGGGATCCTCCTACAATGAGCAGTTCTTC. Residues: CASSFRLAGSSYNEQFF.

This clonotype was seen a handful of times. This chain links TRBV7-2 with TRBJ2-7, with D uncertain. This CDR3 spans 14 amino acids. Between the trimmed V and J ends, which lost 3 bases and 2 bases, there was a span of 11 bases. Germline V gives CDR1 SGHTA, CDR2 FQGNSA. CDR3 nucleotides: TGTGCCAGCAGCTTCGGTCCTGGGGCCTACGAGCAGTACTTC. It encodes CASSFGPGAYEQYF.

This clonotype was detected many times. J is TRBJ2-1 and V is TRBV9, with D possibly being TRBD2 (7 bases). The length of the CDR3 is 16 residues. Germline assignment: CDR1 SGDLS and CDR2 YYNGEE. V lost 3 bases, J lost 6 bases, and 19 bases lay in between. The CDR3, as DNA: TGTGCCAGCAGCGCCCAGGGGTGGGAGCGGGGCAATGAGCAGTTCTTC. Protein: CASSAQGWERGNEQFF.

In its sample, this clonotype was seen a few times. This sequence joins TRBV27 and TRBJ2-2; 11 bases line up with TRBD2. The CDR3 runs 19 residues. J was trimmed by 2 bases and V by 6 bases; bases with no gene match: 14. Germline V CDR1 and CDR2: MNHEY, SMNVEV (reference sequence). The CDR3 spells CASRQGKGSGRGNTGELFF. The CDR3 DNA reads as TGTGCCAGCAGACAGGGGAAGGGTAGCGGGAGGGGAAACACCGGGGAGCTGTTTTTT.

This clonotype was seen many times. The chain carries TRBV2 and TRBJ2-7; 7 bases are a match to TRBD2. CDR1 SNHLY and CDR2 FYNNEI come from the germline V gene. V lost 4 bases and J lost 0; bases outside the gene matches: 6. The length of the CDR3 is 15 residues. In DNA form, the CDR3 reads TGTGCCAGCAGTGTTCGCGGGAGTGTCTCCTACGAGCAGTACTTC. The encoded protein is CASSVRGSVSYEQYF.

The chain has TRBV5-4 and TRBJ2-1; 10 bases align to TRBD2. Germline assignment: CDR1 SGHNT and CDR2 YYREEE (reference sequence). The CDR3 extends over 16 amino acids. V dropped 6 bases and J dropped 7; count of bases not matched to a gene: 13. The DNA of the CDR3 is TGTGCCAGCATCCCCCCGGCTAGCGGGAGTAGTAATGAGCAGTTCTTC. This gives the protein CASIPPASGSSNEQFF. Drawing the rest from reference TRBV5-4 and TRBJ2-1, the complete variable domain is ETGVTQSPTHLIKTRGQQVTLRCSSQSGHNTVSWYQQALGQGPQFIFQYYREEENGRGNFPPRFSGLQFPNYSSELNVNALELDDSALYLCASIPPASGSSNEQFFGPGTRLTVL.

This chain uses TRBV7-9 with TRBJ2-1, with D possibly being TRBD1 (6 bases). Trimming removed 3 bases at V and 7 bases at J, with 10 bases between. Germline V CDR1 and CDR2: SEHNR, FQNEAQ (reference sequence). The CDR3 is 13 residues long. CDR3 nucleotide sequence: TGTGCCAGCAGCTTCCAGGGGCAAAATGAGCAGTTCTTC. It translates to CASSFQGQNEQFF.

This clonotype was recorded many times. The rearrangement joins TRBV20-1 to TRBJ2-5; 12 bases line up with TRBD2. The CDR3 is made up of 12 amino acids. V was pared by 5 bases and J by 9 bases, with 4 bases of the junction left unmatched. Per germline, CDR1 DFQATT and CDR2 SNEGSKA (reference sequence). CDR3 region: CSARLAGVPQYF. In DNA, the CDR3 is TGCAGTGCTCGACTAGCGGGAGTACCCCAGTACTTC.

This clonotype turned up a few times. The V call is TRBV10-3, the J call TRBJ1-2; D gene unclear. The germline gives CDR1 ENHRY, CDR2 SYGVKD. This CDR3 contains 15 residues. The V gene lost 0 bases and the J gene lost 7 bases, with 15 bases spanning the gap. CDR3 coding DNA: TGTGCCATCAGTGAGTCTGGGCAGAAGACTAGTGGCTACACCTTC. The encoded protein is CAISESGQKTSGYTF.

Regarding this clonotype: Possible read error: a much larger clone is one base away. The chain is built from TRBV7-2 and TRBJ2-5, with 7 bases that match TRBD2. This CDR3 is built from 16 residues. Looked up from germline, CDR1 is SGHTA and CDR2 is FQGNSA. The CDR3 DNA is TGTGCCAGCAGCTTAGAGCAAGCGGGGCGCCGAGAGACCCAGTGCTTC. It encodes CASSLEQAGRRETQCF.

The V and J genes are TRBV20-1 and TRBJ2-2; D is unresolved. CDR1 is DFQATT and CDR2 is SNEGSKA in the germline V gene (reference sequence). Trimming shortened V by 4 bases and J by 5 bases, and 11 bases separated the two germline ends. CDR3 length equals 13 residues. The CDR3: CSATLRVTGELFF. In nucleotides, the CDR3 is TGCAGTGCTACTCTAAGAGTAACCGGGGAGCTGTTTTTT.